Listed below are T cell receptor beta chains from one sample, sequenced in a study of blood T cell repertoires in COVID-19. The method was immunoSEQ multiplex PCR; TCRdb's version includes in-frame clones alone and lacks a portion of them. The sample records some 220,000 clones, 84% being singletons. Sequences were obtained from peripheral blood. The receptor source for this set is a middle-aged man with active or convalescent COVID-19. The CDR3 runs from the conserved cysteine through the conserved F or W. The order of the fields is D gene, CDR3 length, clone size, V gene, J gene, CDR3 DNA, CDR3 protein. A D gene is named only where the DNA matches it firmly. Not every row has a clone size; where given, it reads once, few, many or a size class.

>TRBD2|17|-|TRBV7-2|TRBJ2-1
TGTGCCAGCAGCTTAGCGCCCTTAGGGAGGGGCTACAATGAGCAGTTCTTC
CASSLAPLGRGYNEQFF
>-|12|-|TRBV28|TRBJ2-4
TGTGCCAGCAGTTCCTACAACGGGATTCAGTACTTC
CASSSYNGIQYF
>-|13|few|TRBV2|TRBJ1-1
TGTGCCACCCAAACAGAACGGAGGACTGAAGCTTTCTTT
CATQTERRTEAFF
>-|15|-|TRBV9|TRBJ1-6
TGTGCCAGCAGCGTAGCTACCGCCCATAATTCACCCCTCCACTTT
CASSVATAHNSPLHF
>-|14|-|TRBV5-1|TRBJ2-5
TGCGCCAGCAGCTCTCTAGCAATCCAAGAGACCCAGTACTTC
CASSSLAIQETQYF
>-|13|-|TRBV27|TRBJ1-2
TGTGCCAGCAGTTTCGGACAGAACTATGGCTACACCTTC
CASSFGQNYGYTF
>TRBD1|13|many|TRBV13|TRBJ1-1
TGTGCCAGCAGCGGCGACAGGGGGCCTGAAGCTTTCTTT
CASSGDRGPEAFF
>-|12|many|TRBV12-3/TRBV12-4|TRBJ2-3
TGTGCCAGCAGTGGGACTCCCAACCGCCAGTATTTT
CASSGTPNRQYF
>TRBD2|15|-|TRBV7-3|TRBJ2-5
TGTGCCAGCAGCCCAGGACTAGCGGGGGGAGAGACCCAGTACTTC
CASSPGLAGGETQYF
>TRBD1|21|once|TRBV5-1|TRBJ1-5
TGCGCCAGCAGCTTGGAAGGAGGAGGGACAGGGAGCCAGTGGGGAGATCAGCCCCAGCATTTT
CASSLEGGGTGSQWGDQPQHF
>-|15|once|TRBV11-2|TRBJ1-2
TGTGCCAGCAGCTTAGTGCCAGGTCCTGTGTATGGCTACACCTTC
CASSLVPGPVYGYTF
>TRBD1|15|-|TRBV7-9|TRBJ2-2
TGTGCCAGCAGCTCAACAGGGGCGAACACCGGGGAGCTGTTTTTT
CASSSTGANTGELFF
>-|13|-|TRBV7-3|TRBJ2-3
TGTGCCAGCAGCCCCCCAGGCACAGATACGCAGTATTTT
CASSPPGTDTQYF
>TRBD1|14|-|TRBV7-2|TRBJ2-7
TGTGCCAGCAGCTTAGGGGACAGATACTACGAGCAGTACTTC
CASSLGDRYYEQYF
>-|13|many|TRBV7-9|TRBJ1-6
TGTGCCAGCAGCCCCGTGGACAGCCAGCCCCTCCACTTT
CASSPVDSQPLHF
>TRBD1|15|-|TRBV28|TRBJ1-2
TGTGCCAGCAGTACCCGGGACAGGAGCCTCTATGGCTACACCTTC
CASSTRDRSLYGYTF
>-|14|-|TRBV23-1|TRBJ2-1
TGCGCCAGCAGTCGACTAGGAACCTACAATGAGCAGTTCTTC
CASSRLGTYNEQFF
>-|14|-|TRBV28|TRBJ2-6
TGTGCCAGCAGAACAGGGTCCGGGGCCAACGTCCTGACTTTC
CASRTGSGANVLTF
>-|11|-|TRBV12-3/TRBV12-4|TRBJ1-2
TGTGCCAGCAGTTCGGACTGGGGCTACACCTTC
CASSSDWGYTF
>TRBD1|15|-|TRBV19|TRBJ1-2
TGTGCCAGTAGGGTCCCGGGACAGGGGAGCTATGGCTACACCTTC
CASRVPGQGSYGYTF
>-|16|-|TRBV6-4|TRBJ2-1
TGTGCCAGCAGTGACTCCGCGGGGGCCCTCTACAATGAGCAGTTCTTC
CASSDSAGALYNEQFF
>TRBD1|15|-|TRBV7-9|TRBJ1-2
TGTGCCAGCAGCTCGCCTGACAGGGGAAACTATGGCTACACCTTC
CASSSPDRGNYGYTF
>-|14|-|TRBV7-2|TRBJ1-1
TGTGCCAGCAGCATACGCTTGAGGGACACTGAAGCTTTCTTT
CASSIRLRDTEAFF
>-|17|-|TRBV19|TRBJ2-2
TGTGCCAGTAGTGGCCCGGGGACTCCTAGCCCCACCGGGGAGCTGTTTTTT
CASSGPGTPSPTGELFF
>TRBD1|17|-|TRBV5-1|TRBJ2-1
TGCGCCAGCAAGTCGGGACAGAAGGTTTTGATTAGCGATGAGCAGTTCTTC
CASKSGQKVLISDEQFF
>TRBD1|14|-|TRBV29-1|TRBJ1-4
TGCAGCGTTGGCCTCGGGACAGGGAATGAAAAACTGTTTTTT
CSVGLGTGNEKLFF
>-|14|-|TRBV5-4|TRBJ2-5
TGTGCCAGCAGCTCAGGACAGATGAGAGAGACCCAGTACTTC
CASSSGQMRETQYF
>TRBD2|20|-|TRBV5-1|TRBJ2-1
TGCGCCAGCAGCTTGAGGGGAGGAGGGATTAGCGGGCGTGGGTACAATGAGCAGTTCTTC
CASSLRGGGISGRGYNEQFF
>TRBD1|16|few|TRBV5-6|TRBJ1-1
TGTGCCAGCAGCTTGTCGGGACAGGGGTTCTACACTGAAGCTTTCTTT
CASSLSGQGFYTEAFF
>TRBD2|15|-|TRBV5-4|TRBJ2-1
TGTGCCAGCAACCCTAGCGGGAGGGCGCGGAATGAGCAGTTCTTC
CASNPSGRARNEQFF
>TRBD1|14|-|TRBV19|TRBJ1-1
TGTGCCAGTAGTATGGACAGGGCCAACACTGAAGCTTTCTTT
CASSMDRANTEAFF
>-|13|-|TRBV5-1|TRBJ2-7
TGCGCCAGCAGCCCCGGACAACCCTACGAGCAGTACTTC
CASSPGQPYEQYF
>-|13|-|TRBV12-3/TRBV12-4|TRBJ2-3
TGTGCCAGCAGTTTGTCTAGCACAGATACGCAGTATTTT
CASSLSSTDTQYF
>-|14|-|TRBV13|TRBJ2-3
TGTGCCAGCAGCTCCAGGGTTGCTGGAGATACGCAGTATTTT
CASSSRVAGDTQYF
>-|14|-|TRBV2|TRBJ1-6
TGTGCCAGCAGGTTGCAGGGTCGGGATTCACCCCTCCACTTT
CASRLQGRDSPLHF
>-|15|few|TRBV5-1|TRBJ2-2
TGCGCCAGCAGCTTGAATCCCCAGGGTAGCGGGGAGCTGTTTTTT
CASSLNPQGSGELFF
>TRBD1|14|once|TRBV13|TRBJ1-1
TGTGCCAGCAGCTTGGGACAGGGGGCTTGGGAAGCTTTCTTT
CASSLGQGAWEAFF